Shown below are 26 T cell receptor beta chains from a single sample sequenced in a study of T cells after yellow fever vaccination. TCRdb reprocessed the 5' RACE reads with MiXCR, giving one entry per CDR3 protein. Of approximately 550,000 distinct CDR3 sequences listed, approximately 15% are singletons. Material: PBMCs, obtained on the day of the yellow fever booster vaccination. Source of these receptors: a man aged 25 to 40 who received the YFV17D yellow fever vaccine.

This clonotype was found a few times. CDR3 region: CASSQETDTQYF. The CDR3, as DNA: TGTGCCAGCAGCCAGGAGACAGATACGCAGTATTTT. The chain uses TRBV4-2 and TRBJ2-3; D is uncertain. This CDR3 comprises 12 residues. The V and J ends lost 3 bases and 3 bases respectively, with 4 bases between them. CDR1 is LGHNA and CDR2 is YNFKEQ in the germline V gene.

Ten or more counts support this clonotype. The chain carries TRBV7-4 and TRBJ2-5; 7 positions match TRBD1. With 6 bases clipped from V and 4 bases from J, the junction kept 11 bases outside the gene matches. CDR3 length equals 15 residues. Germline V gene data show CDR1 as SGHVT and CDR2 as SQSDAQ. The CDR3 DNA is TGTGCCAGCAGAACGACAGGGACCCCTCCAGAGACCCAGTACTTC. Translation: CASRTTGTPPETQYF. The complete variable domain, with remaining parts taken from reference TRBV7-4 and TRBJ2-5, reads GAGVSQSPRYKVAKRGRDVALRCDSISGHVTLYWYRQTLGQGSEVLTYSQSDAQRDKSGRPSGRFSAERPERSVSTLKIQRTEQGDSAVYLCASRTTGTPPETQYFGPGTRLLVL.

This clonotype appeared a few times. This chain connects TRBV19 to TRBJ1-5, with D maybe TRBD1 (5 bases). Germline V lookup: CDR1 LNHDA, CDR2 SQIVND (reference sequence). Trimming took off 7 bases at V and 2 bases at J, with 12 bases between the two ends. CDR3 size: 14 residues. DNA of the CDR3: TGTGCCAGTAATACTCGGGACCGCAATCAGCCCCAGCATTTT. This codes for CASNTRDRNQPQHF.

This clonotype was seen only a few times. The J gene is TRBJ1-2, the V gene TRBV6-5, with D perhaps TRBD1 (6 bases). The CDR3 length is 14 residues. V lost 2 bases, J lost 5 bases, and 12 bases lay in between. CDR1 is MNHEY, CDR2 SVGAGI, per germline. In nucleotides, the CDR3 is TGTGCCAGCAGTTACCTCGGACAGAAATATGGCTACACCTTC. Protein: CASSYLGQKYGYTF.

CDR3 sequence: CASSFYGNEQFF. CDR3 DNA sequence: TGTGCCAGCAGCTTTTATGGAAATGAGCAGTTCTTC. This chain uses TRBV7-2 with TRBJ2-1; D gene ambiguous. The CDR3 runs 12 residues. Trimming stripped 3 bases from V and 7 bases from J, with 7 bases between. From germline, CDR1 is SGHTA and CDR2 FQGNSA.

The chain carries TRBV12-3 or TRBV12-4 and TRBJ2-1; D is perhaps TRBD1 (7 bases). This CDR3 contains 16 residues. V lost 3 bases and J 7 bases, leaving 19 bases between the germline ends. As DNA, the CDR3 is TGTGCCAGCAGTTTGCTCCTTGAACAGGGGAGGAATGAGCAGTTCTTC. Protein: CASSLLLEQGRNEQFF.

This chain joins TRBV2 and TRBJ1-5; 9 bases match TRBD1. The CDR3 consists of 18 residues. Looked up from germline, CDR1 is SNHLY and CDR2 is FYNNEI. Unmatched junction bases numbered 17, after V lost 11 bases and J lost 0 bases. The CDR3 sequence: CACCFGTGYQYSNQPQHF. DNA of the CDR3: TGTGCCTGCTGTTTCGGGACAGGGTATCAATATAGCAATCAGCCCCAGCATTTT.

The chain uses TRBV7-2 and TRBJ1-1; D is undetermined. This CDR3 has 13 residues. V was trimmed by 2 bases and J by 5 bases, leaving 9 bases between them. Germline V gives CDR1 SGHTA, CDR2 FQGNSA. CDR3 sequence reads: CASSLNTETEAFF. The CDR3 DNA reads TGTGCCAGCAGCTTAAATACGGAGACTGAAGCTTTCTTT.

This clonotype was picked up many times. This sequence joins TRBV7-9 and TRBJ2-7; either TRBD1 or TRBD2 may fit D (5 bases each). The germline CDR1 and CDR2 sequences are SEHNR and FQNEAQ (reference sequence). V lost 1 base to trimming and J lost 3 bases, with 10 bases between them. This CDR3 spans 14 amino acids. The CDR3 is CASSLGEGSYEQYF. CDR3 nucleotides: TGTGCCAGCAGCTTAGGAGAGGGGAGCTACGAGCAGTACTTC. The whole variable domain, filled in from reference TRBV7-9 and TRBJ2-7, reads DTGVSQNPRHKITKRGQNVTFRCDPISEHNRLYWYRQTLGQGPEFLTYFQNEAQLEKSRLLSDRFSAERPKGSFSTLEIQRTEQGDSAMYLCASSLGEGSYEQYFGPGTRLTVT.

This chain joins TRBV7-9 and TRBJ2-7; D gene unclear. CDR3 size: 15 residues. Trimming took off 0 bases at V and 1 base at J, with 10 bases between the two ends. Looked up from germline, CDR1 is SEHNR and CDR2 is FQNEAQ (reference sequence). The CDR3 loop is CASSLASGYSYEQYF. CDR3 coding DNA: TGTGCCAGCAGCTTAGCGTCAGGTTATTCCTACGAGCAGTACTTC.

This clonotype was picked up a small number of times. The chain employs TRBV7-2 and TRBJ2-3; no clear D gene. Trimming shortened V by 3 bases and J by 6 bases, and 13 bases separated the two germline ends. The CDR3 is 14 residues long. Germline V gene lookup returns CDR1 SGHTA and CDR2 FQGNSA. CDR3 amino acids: CASSFKLTVDTQYF. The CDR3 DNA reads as TGTGCCAGCAGCTTCAAGCTCACCGTGGATACGCAGTATTTT.

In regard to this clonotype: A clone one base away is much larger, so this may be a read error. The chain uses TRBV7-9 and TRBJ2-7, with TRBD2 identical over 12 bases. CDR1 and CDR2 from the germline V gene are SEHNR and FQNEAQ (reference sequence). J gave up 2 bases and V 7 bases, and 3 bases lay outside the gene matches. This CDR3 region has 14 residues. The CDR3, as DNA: TGTGCCAGCACCGGACTAGCGGGGACCTACGAGCAGTACTTC. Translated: CASTGLAGTYEQYF.

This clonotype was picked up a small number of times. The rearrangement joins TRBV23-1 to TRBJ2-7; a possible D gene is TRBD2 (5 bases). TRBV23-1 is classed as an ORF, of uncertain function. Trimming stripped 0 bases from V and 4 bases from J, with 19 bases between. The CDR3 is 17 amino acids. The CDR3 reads CASSQSGGAADGYEQYF. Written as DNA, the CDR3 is TGCGCCAGCAGTCAATCAGGAGGAGCGGCGGATGGTTACGAGCAGTACTTC.

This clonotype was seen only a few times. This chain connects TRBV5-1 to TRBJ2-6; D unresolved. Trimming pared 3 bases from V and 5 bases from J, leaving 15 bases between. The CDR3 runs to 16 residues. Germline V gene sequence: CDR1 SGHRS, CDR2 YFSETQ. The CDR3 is CASSYTMAVWANVLTF. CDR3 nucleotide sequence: TGCGCCAGCAGCTACACAATGGCGGTCTGGGCCAACGTCCTGACTTTC.

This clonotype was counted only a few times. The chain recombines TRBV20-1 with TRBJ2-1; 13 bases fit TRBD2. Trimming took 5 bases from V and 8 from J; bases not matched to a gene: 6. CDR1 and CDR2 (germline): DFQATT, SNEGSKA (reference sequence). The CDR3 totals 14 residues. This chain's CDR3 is CSAPRLAGGDEQFF. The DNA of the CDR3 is TGCAGTGCTCCCCGACTAGCGGGAGGTGATGAGCAGTTCTTC.

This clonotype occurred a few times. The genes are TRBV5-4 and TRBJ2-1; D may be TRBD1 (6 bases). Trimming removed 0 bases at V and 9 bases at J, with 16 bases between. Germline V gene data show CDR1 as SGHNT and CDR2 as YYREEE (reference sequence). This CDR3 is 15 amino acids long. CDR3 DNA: TGTGCCAGCAGCTTGGGTGACAGGCCTTTTAGTGAGCAGTTCTTC. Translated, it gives CASSLGDRPFSEQFF. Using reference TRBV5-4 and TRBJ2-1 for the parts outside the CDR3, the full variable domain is ETGVTQSPTHLIKTRGQQVTLRCSSQSGHNTVSWYQQALGQGPQFIFQYYREEENGRGNFPPRFSGLQFPNYSSELNVNALELDDSALYLCASSLGDRPFSEQFFGPGTRLTVL.

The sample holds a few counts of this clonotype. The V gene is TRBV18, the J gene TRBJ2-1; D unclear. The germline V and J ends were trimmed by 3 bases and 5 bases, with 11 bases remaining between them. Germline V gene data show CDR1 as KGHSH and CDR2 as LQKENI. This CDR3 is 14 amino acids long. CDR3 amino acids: CASSPVSGNNEQFF. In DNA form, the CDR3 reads TGTGCCAGCTCACCCGTATCCGGAAACAATGAGCAGTTCTTC.

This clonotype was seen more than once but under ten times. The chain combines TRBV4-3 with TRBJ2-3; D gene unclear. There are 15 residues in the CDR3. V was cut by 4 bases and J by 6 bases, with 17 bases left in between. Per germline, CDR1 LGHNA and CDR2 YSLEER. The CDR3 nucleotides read TGCGCCAGCAGCCTAGGACCAGATCGGCTCGATACGCAGTATTTT. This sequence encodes CASSLGPDRLDTQYF.

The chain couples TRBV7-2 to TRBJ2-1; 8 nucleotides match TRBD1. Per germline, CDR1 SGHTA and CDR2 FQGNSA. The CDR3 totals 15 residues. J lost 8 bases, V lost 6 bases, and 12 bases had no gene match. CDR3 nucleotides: TGTGCCAGCAGTCTTATAGGGCAGGGGGCTTATGAGCAGTTCTTC. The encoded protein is CASSLIGQGAYEQFF.

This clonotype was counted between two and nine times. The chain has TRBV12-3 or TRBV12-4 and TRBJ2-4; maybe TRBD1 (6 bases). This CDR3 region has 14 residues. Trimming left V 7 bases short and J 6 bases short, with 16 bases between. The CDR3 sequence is CASTLGTFGNIQYF. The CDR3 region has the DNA TGTGCCAGCACCCTTGGGACATTCGGAAACATTCAGTACTTC.

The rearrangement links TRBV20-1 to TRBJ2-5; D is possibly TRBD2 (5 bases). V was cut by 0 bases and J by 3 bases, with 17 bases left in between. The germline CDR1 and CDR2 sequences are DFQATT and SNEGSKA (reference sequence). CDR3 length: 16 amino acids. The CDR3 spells CSARDPSKRSKETQYF. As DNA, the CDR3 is TGCAGTGCTAGAGATCCATCTAAGCGGTCTAAAGAGACCCAGTACTTC.

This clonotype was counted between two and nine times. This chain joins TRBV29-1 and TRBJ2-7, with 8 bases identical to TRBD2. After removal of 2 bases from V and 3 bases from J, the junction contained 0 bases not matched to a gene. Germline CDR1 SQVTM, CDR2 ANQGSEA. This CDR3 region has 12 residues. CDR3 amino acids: CSVELAGYEQYF. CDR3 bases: TGCAGCGTTGAACTAGCGGGCTACGAGCAGTACTTC.

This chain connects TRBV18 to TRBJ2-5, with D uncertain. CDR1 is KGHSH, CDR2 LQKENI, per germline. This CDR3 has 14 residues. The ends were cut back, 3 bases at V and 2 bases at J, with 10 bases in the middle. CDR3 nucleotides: TGTGCCAGCTCACCCCCGACGCAACAAGAGACCCAGTACTTC. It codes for CASSPPTQQETQYF.

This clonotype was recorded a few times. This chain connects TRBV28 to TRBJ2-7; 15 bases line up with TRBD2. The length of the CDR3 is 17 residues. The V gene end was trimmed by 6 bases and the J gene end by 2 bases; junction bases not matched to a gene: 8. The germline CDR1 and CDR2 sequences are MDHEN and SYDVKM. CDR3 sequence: CASSPGGLAGGPYEQYF. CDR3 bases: TGTGCCAGCAGCCCCGGGGGACTAGCGGGAGGCCCCTACGAGCAGTACTTC.

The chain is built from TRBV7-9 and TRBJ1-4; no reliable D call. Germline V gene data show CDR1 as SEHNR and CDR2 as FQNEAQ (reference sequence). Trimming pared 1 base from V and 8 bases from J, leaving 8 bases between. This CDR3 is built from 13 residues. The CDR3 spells CASSLDVGEKLFF. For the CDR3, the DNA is TGTGCCAGCAGCTTAGATGTCGGGGAAAAACTGTTTTTT.

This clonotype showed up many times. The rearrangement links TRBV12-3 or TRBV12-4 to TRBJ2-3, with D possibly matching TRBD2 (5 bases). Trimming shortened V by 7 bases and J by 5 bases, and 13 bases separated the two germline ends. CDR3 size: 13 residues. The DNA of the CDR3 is TGTGCCAGCACCGGGCGGGCCCAAGATACGCAGTATTTT. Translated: CASTGRAQDTQYF.